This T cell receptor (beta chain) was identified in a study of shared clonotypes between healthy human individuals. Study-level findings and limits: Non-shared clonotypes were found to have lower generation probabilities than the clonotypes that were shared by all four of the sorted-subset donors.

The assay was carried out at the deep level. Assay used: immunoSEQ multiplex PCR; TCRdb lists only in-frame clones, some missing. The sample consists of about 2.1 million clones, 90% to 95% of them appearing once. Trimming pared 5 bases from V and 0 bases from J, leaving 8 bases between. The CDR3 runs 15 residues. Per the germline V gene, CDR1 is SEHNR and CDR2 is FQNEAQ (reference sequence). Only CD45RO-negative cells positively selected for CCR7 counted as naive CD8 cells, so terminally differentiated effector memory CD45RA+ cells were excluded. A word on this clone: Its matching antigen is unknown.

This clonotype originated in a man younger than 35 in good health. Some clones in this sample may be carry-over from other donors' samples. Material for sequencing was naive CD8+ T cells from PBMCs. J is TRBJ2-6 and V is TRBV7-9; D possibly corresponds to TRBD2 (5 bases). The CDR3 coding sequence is TGTGCCAGCAGCCCCGGGGTCTCTGGGGCCAACGTCCTGACTTTC. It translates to CASSPGVSGANVLTF.